This record looks at one T cell receptor beta chain sequence and its context. Its specific antigen is unknown. It has no much larger one-base neighbor in the sample; base qualities were not kept. The source of the sample is a study of blood T cell repertoires in COVID-19 (dated by TCRdb to about 2020). Background for the entire study: Collaborator samples came from the United States, Italy and Spain and covered acute and convalescent phases of COVID-19. The samples were drawn from two sources: the first 160 participants of the ongoing ImmuneRACE study, and about 1,300 subjects contributed by 6 global collaborators. Nearly every sample came with metadata listing a de-identified subject ID, COVID-19 status, age in years and sex. Deeply sampled blood TCRbeta repertoires from subjects exposed to, actively infected with, or recovered from COVID-19 were included in the dataset. The repertoires were made available in a free public database intended to serve as a resource for research on the immune response to SARS-CoV-2. The material from the prospective study consisted of cDNA or gDNA derived from T cells, B-cell-depleted T cells, or PBMCs. Where available, HLA class I and class II types were taken from metadata supplied by the sample provider and were not determined by assay-based typing. What the work shows at the level of the full study, not this receptor alone: The quantity of clinical and demographic metadata differed by source and by participant and was supplied without curation.

Enrolling through a virtual design, the prospective study's participants ranged in age from about 18 to 89 years and lived across approximately 25 United States geographic areas. In the prospective study, participants were assigned to cohorts based on the clinical history participants reported in a screening survey and a study questionnaire. Exposed participants had been in contact, within 2 weeks of entering the study, with a person who had a PCR-confirmed or clinician-diagnosed case of COVID-19. Each participant in the prospective study had whole blood, serum and a nasopharyngeal or oropharyngeal swab collected by mobile phlebotomists. Prospective study participants could optionally give additional blood draws and questionnaires over an approximately two-month period. Blood samples from the prospective study were shipped frozen or at room temperature prior to DNA extraction. The immunoSEQ Assay, a bias-controlled multiplex PCR, was used to amplify TCRbeta CDR3 regions from genomic DNA. Per the source publication's procedure: Within the assay, amplification of reference gene primers was used to estimate how many nucleated cells each sample contained. To quantify the absolute abundance of each unique TCRbeta CDR3 rearrangement, sequence reads were collapsed and filtered. Productive Simpson clonality was computed per sample as the square root of Simpson's diversity index over productive rearrangements. TCRdb carries this immuneACCESS record with in-frame sequences only. Its versions omit some clonotypes, under half of them owing to an unresolved V gene in the studies checked, with the rest unexplained. V, J and clone size reflect that table, while D and trimming were determined from the DNA. Present in this sample are about 300,000 clones, around nine tenths of which were seen just once. Together, the top ten hold under 3% of the sample.

The CDR3 holds 14 amino acids from the cysteine to the phenylalanine. Here the CDR3 DNA is all that survives: 42 bases in frame from base 1. Trimming takes 6 bases off V and 6 bases off J; junction bases not matched to a gene: 10. CDR1 LNHDA and CDR2 SQIVND were looked up in the germline V gene (reference sequence). Sample: PBMCs or T cells enriched from blood (not recorded which). The sequence joins TRBV19 to TRBJ2-7, with TRBD1 identical over 8 junction bases. This TCR was recovered from a woman aged 45 to 65 who had been exposed to COVID-19. The base sequence is TGTGCCAGTAGGGGCGGACAGGGTGGCTTCGAGCAGTACTTC. The translation is CASRGGQGGFEQYF.